This record concerns one T cell receptor (beta chain) sequence. With random hexamers, 0.5 to 1 ug RNA was reverse transcribed. By means of immunoSEQ multiplex PCR, TCR beta CDR3 spanning 54 Vbeta and 13 Jbeta underwent amplification. TCRdb reprocessed the immunoSEQ multiplex PCR reads via MiXCR and lists one record per CDR3 protein. The table records 150,000 to 200,000 distinct CDR3 sequences, just under 95% of them present only once. Germline assignment: CDR1 SGDLS and CDR2 YYNGEE. V lost 3 bases and J 2 bases, leaving 12 bases between the germline ends. The CDR3 sequence is 14 residues long. This sample was included in a study of CD8 T cells in Susac syndrome.

The J gene is TRBJ2-7, the V gene TRBV9; the D gene is possibly TRBD1 (5 bases). Sample: CD4+ T cells from PBMCs. The TCR comes from a human donor with Susac syndrome. The CDR3 loop reads CASSATAITYEQYF. For the CDR3, the DNA is TGTGCCAGCAGCGCGACAGCTATCACCTACGAGCAGTACTTC.